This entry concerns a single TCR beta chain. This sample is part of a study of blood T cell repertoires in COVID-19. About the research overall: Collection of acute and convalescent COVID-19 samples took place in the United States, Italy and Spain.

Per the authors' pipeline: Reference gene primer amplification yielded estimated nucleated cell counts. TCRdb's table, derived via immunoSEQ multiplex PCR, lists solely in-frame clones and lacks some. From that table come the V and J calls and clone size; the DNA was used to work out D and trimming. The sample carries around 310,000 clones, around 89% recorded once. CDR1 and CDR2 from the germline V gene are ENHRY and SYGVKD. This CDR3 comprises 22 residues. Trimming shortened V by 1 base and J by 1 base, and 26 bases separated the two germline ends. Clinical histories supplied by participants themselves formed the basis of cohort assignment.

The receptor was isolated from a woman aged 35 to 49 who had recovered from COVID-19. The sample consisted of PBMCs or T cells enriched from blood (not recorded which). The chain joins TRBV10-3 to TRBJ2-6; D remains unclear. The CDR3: CAISEWKLGRGPKRSGANVLTF. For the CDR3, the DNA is TGTGCCATCAGTGAGTGGAAGTTGGGTCGTGGCCCTAAGAGGTCTGGGGCCAACGTCCTGACTTTC.